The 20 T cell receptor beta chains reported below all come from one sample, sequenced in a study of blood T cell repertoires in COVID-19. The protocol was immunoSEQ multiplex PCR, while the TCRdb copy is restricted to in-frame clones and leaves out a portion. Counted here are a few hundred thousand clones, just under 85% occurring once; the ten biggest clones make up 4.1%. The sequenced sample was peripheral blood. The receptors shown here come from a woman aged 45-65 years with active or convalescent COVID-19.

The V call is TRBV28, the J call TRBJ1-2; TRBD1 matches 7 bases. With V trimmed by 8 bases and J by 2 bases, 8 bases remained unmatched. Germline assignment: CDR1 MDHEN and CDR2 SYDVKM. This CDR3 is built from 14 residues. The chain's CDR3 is CASLPPGQNYGYTF. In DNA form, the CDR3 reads TGTGCCAGCCTACCTCCGGGACAGAACTATGGCTACACCTTC.

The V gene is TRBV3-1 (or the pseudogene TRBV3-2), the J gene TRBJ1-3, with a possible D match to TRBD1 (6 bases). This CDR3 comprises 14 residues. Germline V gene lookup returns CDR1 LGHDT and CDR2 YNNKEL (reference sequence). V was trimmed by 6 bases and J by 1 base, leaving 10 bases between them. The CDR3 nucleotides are TGTGCCAGCAGACTTGGGACATCTGGAAACACCATATATTTT. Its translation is CASRLGTSGNTIYF.

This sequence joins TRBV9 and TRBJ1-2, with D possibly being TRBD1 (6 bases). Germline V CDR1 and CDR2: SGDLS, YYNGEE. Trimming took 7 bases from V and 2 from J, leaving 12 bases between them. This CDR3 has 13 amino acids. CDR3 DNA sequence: TGTGCCAGCTCACCTGACAGGAACTATGGCTACACCTTC. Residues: CASSPDRNYGYTF.

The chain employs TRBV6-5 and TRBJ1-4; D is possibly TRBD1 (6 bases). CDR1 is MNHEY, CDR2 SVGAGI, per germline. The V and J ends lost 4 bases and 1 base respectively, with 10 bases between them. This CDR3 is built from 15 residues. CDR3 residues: CASSSTGETNEKLFF. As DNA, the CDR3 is TGTGCCAGCAGTTCGACAGGAGAAACTAATGAAAAACTGTTTTTT.

CDR3 in amino acids: CASSSLSGNNADTQYF. CDR3 DNA: TGTGCCAGCAGCTCCCTTTCGGGGAATAACGCAGATACGCAGTATTTT. This chain links TRBV7-3 with TRBJ2-3; D might be TRBD2 (5 bases). V lost 4 bases and J 4 bases, leaving 18 bases between the germline ends. CDR3 length: 16 residues. Per the germline V gene, CDR1 is SGHTA and CDR2 is FQGTGA.

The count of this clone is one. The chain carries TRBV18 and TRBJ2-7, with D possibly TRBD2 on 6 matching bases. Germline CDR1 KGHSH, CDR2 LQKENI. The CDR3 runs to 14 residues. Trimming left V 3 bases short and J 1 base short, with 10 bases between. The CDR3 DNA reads TGTGCCAGCTCACCGAAGGAGGGTTCCTACGAGCAGTACTTC. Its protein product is CASSPKEGSYEQYF.

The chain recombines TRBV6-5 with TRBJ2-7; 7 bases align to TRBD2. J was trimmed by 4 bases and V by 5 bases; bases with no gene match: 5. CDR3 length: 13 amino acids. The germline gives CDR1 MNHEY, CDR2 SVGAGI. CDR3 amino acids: CASSPLGGYEQYF. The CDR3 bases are TGTGCCAGCAGTCCCCTGGGGGGGTACGAGCAGTACTTC.

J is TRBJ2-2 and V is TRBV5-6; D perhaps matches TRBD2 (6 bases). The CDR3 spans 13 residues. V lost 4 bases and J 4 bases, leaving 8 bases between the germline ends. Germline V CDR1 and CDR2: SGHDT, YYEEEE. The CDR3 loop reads CASSGRGTGELFF. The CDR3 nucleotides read TGTGCCAGCAGCGGGCGGGGCACCGGGGAGCTGTTTTTT.

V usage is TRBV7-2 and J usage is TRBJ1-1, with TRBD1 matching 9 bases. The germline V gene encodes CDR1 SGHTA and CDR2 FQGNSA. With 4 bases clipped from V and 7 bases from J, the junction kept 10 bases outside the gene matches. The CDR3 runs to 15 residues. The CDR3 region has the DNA TGTGCCAGCAGCTCCCGGGACAGGGAAGGTTTTGAAGCTTTCTTT. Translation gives CASSSRDREGFEAFF.

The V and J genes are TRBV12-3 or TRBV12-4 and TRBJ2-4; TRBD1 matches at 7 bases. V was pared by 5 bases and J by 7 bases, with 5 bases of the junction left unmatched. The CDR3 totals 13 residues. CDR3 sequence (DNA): TGTGCCAGCAGTCAATACAGGGGTAACATTCAGTACTTC. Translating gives CASSQYRGNIQYF.

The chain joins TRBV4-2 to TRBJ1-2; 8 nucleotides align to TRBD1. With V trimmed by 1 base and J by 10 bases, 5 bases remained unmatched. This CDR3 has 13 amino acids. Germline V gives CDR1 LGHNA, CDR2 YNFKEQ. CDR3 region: CASSQAGQGDYTF. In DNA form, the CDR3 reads TGTGCCAGCAGCCAAGCCGGACAGGGAGACTACACCTTC.

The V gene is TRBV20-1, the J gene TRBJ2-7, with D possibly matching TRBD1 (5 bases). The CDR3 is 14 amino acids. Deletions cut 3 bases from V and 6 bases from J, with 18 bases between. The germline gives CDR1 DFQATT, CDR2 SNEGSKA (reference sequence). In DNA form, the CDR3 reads TGCAGTGCTAGTCCAGGGCTCGGTAACCGCGAGCAGTACTTC. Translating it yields CSASPGLGNREQYF.

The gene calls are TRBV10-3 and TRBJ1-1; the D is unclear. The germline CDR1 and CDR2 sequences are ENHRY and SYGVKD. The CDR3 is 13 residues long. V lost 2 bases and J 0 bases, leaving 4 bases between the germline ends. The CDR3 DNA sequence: TGTGCCATCAGTGAGGCGGTGAACACTGAAGCTTTCTTT. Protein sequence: CAISEAVNTEAFF.

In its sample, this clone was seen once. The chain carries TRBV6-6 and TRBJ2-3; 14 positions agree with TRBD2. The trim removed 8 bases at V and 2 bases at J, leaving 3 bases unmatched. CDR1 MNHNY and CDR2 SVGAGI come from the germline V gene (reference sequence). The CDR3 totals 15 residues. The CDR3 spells CASGTSGSPTDTQYF. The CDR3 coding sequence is TGTGCCAGCGGGACTAGCGGGAGTCCCACAGATACGCAGTATTTT.

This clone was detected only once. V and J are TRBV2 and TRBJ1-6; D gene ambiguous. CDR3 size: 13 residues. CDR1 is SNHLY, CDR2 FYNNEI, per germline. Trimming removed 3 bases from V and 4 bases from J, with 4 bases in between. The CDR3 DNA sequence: TGTGCCAGCAGTGACAGTTATAATTCACCCCTCCACTTT. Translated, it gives CASSDSYNSPLHF.

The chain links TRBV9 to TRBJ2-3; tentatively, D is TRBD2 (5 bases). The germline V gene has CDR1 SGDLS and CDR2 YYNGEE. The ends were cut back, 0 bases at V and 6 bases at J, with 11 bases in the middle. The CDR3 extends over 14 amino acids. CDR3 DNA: TGTGCCAGCAGCGTAGCAACTAGATCTGATACGCAGTATTTT. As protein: CASSVATRSDTQYF.

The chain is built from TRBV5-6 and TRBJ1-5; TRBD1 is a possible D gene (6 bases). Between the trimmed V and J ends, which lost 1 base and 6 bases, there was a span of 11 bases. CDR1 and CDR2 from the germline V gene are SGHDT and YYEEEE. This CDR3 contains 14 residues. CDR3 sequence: CASSLTGRFQPQHF. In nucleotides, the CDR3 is TGTGCCAGCAGCTTGACAGGGCGATTTCAGCCCCAGCATTTT.

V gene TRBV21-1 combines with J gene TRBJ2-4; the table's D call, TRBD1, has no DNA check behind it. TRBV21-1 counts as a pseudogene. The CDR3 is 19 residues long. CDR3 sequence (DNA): TGTGCCAGCAGCCCGAACGCAGCCCCGGACAGTTCGGAGGAAAACATTCAGTACTTC. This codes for CASSPNAAPDSSEENIQYF.

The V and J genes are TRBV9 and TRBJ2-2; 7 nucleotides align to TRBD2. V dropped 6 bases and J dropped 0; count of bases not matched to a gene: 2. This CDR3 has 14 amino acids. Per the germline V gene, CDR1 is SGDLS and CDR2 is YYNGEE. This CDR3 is CASTSGANTGELFF. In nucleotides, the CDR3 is TGTGCCAGCACCAGCGGGGCGAACACCGGGGAGCTGTTTTTT. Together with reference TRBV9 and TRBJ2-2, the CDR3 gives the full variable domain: DSGVTQTPKHLITATGQRVTLRCSPRSGDLSVYWYQQSLDQGLQFLIQYYNGEERAKGNILERFSAQQFPDLHSELNLSSLELGDSALYFCASTSGANTGELFFGEGSRLTVL.

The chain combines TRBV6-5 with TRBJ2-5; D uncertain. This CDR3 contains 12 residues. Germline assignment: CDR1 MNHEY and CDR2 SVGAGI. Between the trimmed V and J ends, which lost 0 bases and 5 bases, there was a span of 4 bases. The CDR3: CASSYSTETQYF. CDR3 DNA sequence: TGTGCCAGCAGTTACTCGACTGAGACCCAGTACTTC.